Each of the 4 T cell receptor beta chains below was sequenced from the same sample in a study of T cell responses to AZD1222 COVID-19 vaccine. Generated by immunoSEQ multiplex PCR, the TCRdb table keeps only in-frame clones and is missing some. The sample shows about 53,000 clones, roughly 86% of them seen only once. Sequenced here: peripheral blood, sampled 28 days after the second AZD1222 dose. The receptor set was obtained from an adult who received the AZD1222 COVID-19 vaccine.

This chain connects TRBV5-6 to TRBJ1-2, with 7 bases identical to TRBD1. Germline assignment: CDR1 SGHDT and CDR2 YYEEEE. The CDR3 covers 15 residues. V was pared by 1 base and J by 5 bases, with 8 bases of the junction left unmatched. The CDR3 DNA is TGTGCCAGCAGCTTGAGGACTACAGGGGCTTATGGCTACACCTTC. This encodes CASSLRTTGAYGYTF.

The chain is built from TRBV29-1 and TRBJ2-7, with unresolved D. Germline values: CDR1 SQVTM, CDR2 ANQGSEA. Trimming removed 7 bases from V and 3 bases from J, with 13 bases in between. This CDR3 region has 12 residues. The CDR3 sequence is CSAVREVYEQYF. In DNA, the CDR3 is TGCAGCGCTGTGCGAGAAGTCTACGAGCAGTACTTC.

The chain links TRBV7-8 to TRBJ1-2, with 7 bases matching TRBD1. Germline CDR1 SGHVS, CDR2 FQNEAQ. This CDR3 comprises 14 residues. With 1 base clipped from V and 8 bases from J, the junction kept 7 bases outside the gene matches. CDR3 in amino acids: CASSLGQGAPGYTF. The CDR3 nucleotides are TGTGCCAGCAGCTTAGGACAGGGAGCGCCCGGCTACACCTTC.

V gene TRBV10-1 combines with J gene TRBJ1-6; no firm D call. Trimming removed 4 bases from V and 5 bases from J, with 9 bases in between. This CDR3 spans 14 amino acids. CDR1 is WNHNN, CDR2 SYGVQD, per germline (reference sequence). CDR3 coding DNA: TGCGCCAGCAGTGGAACGGGAAATAATTCACCCCTCCACTTT. It yields the protein CASSGTGNNSPLHF.